This T cell receptor (beta chain) was observed in a study of cytomegalovirus exposure and HLA in healthy donors. Findings and limits, study-wide: Previously analyzed data showed that most TCR beta V segments were productive at a frequency of about 87% or about 30%.

The PCR used 60 Vbeta and 13 Jbeta primers. The assay was immunoSEQ multiplex PCR, and TCRdb's table has in-frame clones only and misses some. The profile shows 220,000 or so clones, 75% to 85% of them singletons. About this clone: The antigen remains undetermined.

CDR3 length: 16 residues. V lost 2 bases to trimming and J lost 7 bases; unmatched junction nucleotides: 9. The V gene's germline CDR1 is SGHAT and CDR2 FQNNGV. The rearrangement joins TRBV11-2 to TRBJ1-5; 9 bases match TRBD1. Sequences were obtained from PBMCs. The TCR sequence derives from a woman aged 40 to 50 in good health and CMV-seronegative. CDR3 residues: CASSLLTGTGLQPQHF. In DNA, the CDR3 is TGTGCCAGCAGCTTACTCACCGGGACAGGGTTACAGCCCCAGCATTTT.